What follows are 24 T cell receptor beta chains derived from one specimen sequenced in a study of cytomegalovirus exposure and HLA in healthy donors. This PCR relied on a set of 60 Vbeta primers and 13 Jbeta primers. Libraries were prepared by immunoSEQ multiplex PCR; TCRdb keeps only in-frame clonotypes and omits some of them. The sample lists more than 80,000 clones, under 85% occurring once. Sequencing was carried out using PBMCs. The receptors stem from a female donor in good health and CMV-seropositive.

The table lists this clone with a count of one. The chain recombines TRBV9 with TRBJ2-7; maybe TRBD2 (5 bases). In germline, CDR1 is SGDLS, CDR2 YYNGEE. Between the trimmed V and J ends, which lost 4 bases and 5 bases, there was a span of 16 bases. The CDR3 covers 14 residues. CDR3 sequence reads: CASSFSVLGNEQYF. The CDR3 coding sequence is TGTGCCAGCAGCTTTAGCGTTTTGGGGAACGAGCAGTACTTC.

The chain recombines TRBV5-1 with TRBJ1-5; the D gene is possibly TRBD1 (5 bases). V was pared by 2 bases and J by 5 bases, with 14 bases between. The CDR3 extends over 15 amino acids. Per germline, CDR1 SGHRS and CDR2 YFSETQ. Here the CDR3 reads CASSLEGRGDQPQHF. DNA of the CDR3: TGCGCCAGCAGCTTAGAGGGGCGGGGCGATCAGCCCCAGCATTTT.

The chain joins TRBV5-1 to TRBJ2-3; possible D gene TRBD1, 6 bases. The CDR3 is 15 amino acids. V was clipped by 4 bases and J by 9 bases, with 21 bases between them. Germline V gene sequence: CDR1 SGHRS, CDR2 YFSETQ. The CDR3 is CASSPFRQEPQTQYF. In nucleotides, the CDR3 is TGCGCCAGCAGCCCTTTTCGACAGGAGCCCCAGACGCAGTATTTT.

This clone appeared a few times. CDR3 protein: CARSLKGTNEKLFF. The CDR3 DNA is TGTGCCAGAAGCTTGAAGGGGACTAATGAAAAACTGTTTTTT. The chain employs TRBV5-3 and TRBJ1-4, with a possible D match to TRBD1 (5 bases). TRBV5-3 is labeled an ORF, and its function is uncertain. This CDR3 is 14 amino acids long. V was clipped by 1 base and J by 2 bases, with 6 bases between them.

This chain connects TRBV7-3 to TRBJ2-6, with 8 bases matching TRBD2. Germline loops: CDR1 SGHTA, CDR2 FQGTGA. Trimming cost V 5 bases and J 0 bases; bases outside gene matches: 6. CDR3 length equals 17 residues. The CDR3 here is CASSRGGQVSGANVLTF. As DNA, the CDR3 is TGTGCCAGCAGCCGGGGGGGTCAGGTCTCTGGGGCCAACGTCCTGACTTTC.

The V and J genes are TRBV6-5 and TRBJ2-7, with 7 bases fitting TRBD1. CDR3 length: 12 amino acids. V was clipped by 2 bases and J by 6 bases; unmatched bases: 1. CDR1 MNHEY and CDR2 SVGAGI come from the germline V gene. CDR3 sequence reads: CASSYHRGEQYF. Written as DNA, the CDR3 is TGTGCCAGCAGTTACCACAGGGGCGAGCAGTACTTC.

The CDR3 spells CASSQQGSIQTEAFF. DNA for the CDR3: TGCGCCAGCAGCCAACAGGGGAGTATTCAGACTGAAGCTTTCTTT. The chain is built from TRBV4-3 and TRBJ1-1; tentatively, D is TRBD1 (6 bases). The CDR3 runs 15 residues. The germline gives CDR1 LGHNA, CDR2 YSLEER. Trimming pared 2 bases from V and 5 bases from J, leaving 15 bases between.

The chain is built from TRBV4-2 and TRBJ2-7, with TRBD1 matching over 10 bases. The V and J ends lost 2 bases and 1 base, in that order; junction bases with no gene match: 5. Germline CDR1 is LGHNA and CDR2 is YNFKEQ. The CDR3 is made up of 16 amino acids. The CDR3, as DNA: TGTGCCAGCAGCCAACTGCCGGGACAGGGGTCCTACGAGCAGTACTTC. This sequence encodes CASSQLPGQGSYEQYF.

The V gene is TRBV5-6, the J gene TRBJ2-1; possible D gene TRBD2, 6 bases. CDR3 length equals 14 residues. Trimming took 4 bases from V and 5 from J, leaving 13 bases between them. Germline CDR1 SGHDT, CDR2 YYEEEE. The CDR3 DNA reads TGTGCCAGCAGCACCAGACTAGGAGACAATGAGCAGTTCTTC. Its translation: CASSTRLGDNEQFF. Drawing the rest from reference TRBV5-6 and TRBJ2-1, the complete variable domain is DAGVTQSPTHLIKTRGQQVTLRCSPKSGHDTVSWYQQALGQGPQFIFQYYEEEERQRGNFPDRFSGHQFPNYSSELNVNALLLGDSALYLCASSTRLGDNEQFFGPGTRLTVL.

This chain uses TRBV7-2 with TRBJ2-3, with D tentatively TRBD2 (5 bases). The V gene lost 5 bases and the J gene lost 0 bases, with 12 bases spanning the gap. Germline-derived CDR1 and CDR2 are SGHTA and FQGNSA. The CDR3 has 15 amino acids. The chain's CDR3 is CASSLTSSSTDTQYF. The CDR3 nucleotides are TGTGCCAGCAGCCTTACTAGTTCTAGCACAGATACGCAGTATTTT.

The genes are TRBV4-2 and TRBJ1-5; a possible D gene is TRBD1 (6 bases). Germline CDR1 is LGHNA and CDR2 is YNFKEQ. Trimming stripped 0 bases from V and 5 bases from J, with 11 bases between. The CDR3 is 15 amino acids. CDR3 region: CASSQDSGAHQPQHF. The CDR3 DNA reads TGTGCCAGCAGCCAAGATTCAGGGGCACATCAGCCCCAGCATTTT.

On this clone: The junction departs from the called germline gene at one end, perhaps through a read error. The chain links TRBV4-2 to TRBJ2-1; 15 bases align to TRBD2. Germline CDR1 reads LGHNA; CDR2 reads YNFKEQ. CDR3 length: 16 amino acids. This CDR3 is CASSQDWTSGGAGMVF. In nucleotides, the CDR3 is TGTGCCAGCAGCCAAGATTGGACTAGCGGGGGGGCCGGGATGGTCTTC.

The chain uses TRBV4-2 and TRBJ2-1, with 11 bases that match TRBD2. There are 20 residues in the CDR3. Per germline, CDR1 LGHNA and CDR2 YNFKEQ. J lost 2 bases, V lost 2 bases, and 14 bases had no gene match. This CDR3 is CASSQLAGTSGGSTYNEQFF. CDR3 nucleotide sequence: TGTGCCAGCAGCCAACTAGCAGGAACTAGCGGGGGTTCGACCTACAATGAGCAGTTCTTC.

The J gene is TRBJ1-3, the V gene TRBV28; D is possibly TRBD1 (5 bases). V was shortened by 3 bases and J by 2 bases, with 11 bases between the two germline ends. This CDR3 region has 15 residues. Looked up from germline, CDR1 is MDHEN and CDR2 is SYDVKM. The chain's CDR3 is CASSLATDTGNTIYF. The CDR3 nucleotides are TGTGCCAGCAGTTTGGCGACAGACACTGGAAACACCATATATTTT.

The gene calls are TRBV18 and TRBJ1-2, with D unclear. The CDR3 is made up of 14 amino acids. Trimming pared 2 bases from V and 0 bases from J, leaving 7 bases between. CDR1 KGHSH and CDR2 LQKENI come from the germline V gene. The CDR3 region is CASSPGSTNYGYTF. The DNA of the CDR3 is TGTGCCAGCTCACCAGGCAGTACTAACTATGGCTACACCTTC.

This clone was detected a few times. This same CDR3 is encoded by further DNA sequences in the sample. The V gene is TRBV5-1, the J gene TRBJ2-1; weak D call: TRBD1 (5 bases). CDR3 length: 13 residues. Germline CDR1 SGHRS, CDR2 YFSETQ. The V and J ends lost 0 bases and 7 bases respectively, with 8 bases between them. The CDR3: CASSLDQGNEQFF. CDR3 nucleotide sequence: TGCGCCAGCAGCTTGGACCAGGGTAATGAGCAGTTCTTC.

Note on this clone: The junction differs from germline at one of its ends, possibly a read error. The chain is built from TRBV7-7 and TRBJ1-3; TRBD1 matches at 11 bases. Germline assignment: CDR1 SSHAT and CDR2 FNYEAQ (reference sequence). This CDR3 spans 13 amino acids. In nucleotides, the CDR3 is TGTGCTAGCAGCCGGGACAGGGGGAACACCATATATTTT. The encoded protein is CASSRDRGNTIYF.

V gene TRBV28 combines with J gene TRBJ1-4; D remains ambiguous. The CDR3 runs 11 residues. Trimming stripped 6 bases from V and 13 bases from J, with 12 bases between. CDR1 and CDR2 (germline): MDHEN, SYDVKM. The CDR3 region is CASSTAPRLFF. CDR3 bases: TGTGCCAGCAGCACCGCCCCGCGACTGTTTTTT.

This chain connects TRBV4-1 to TRBJ1-5; 10 nucleotides line up with TRBD1. V lost 4 bases and J lost 5; bases outside the gene matches: 5. The V gene's germline CDR1 is MGHRA and CDR2 YSYEKL. CDR3 length: 15 residues. Here the CDR3 DNA reads TGCGCCAGCAGCCCTTGGACAGGGGGTTATCAGCCCCAGCATTTT. This codes for CASSPWTGGYQPQHF.

The chain combines TRBV28 with TRBJ1-3; 9 bases match TRBD1. The CDR3 loop spans 15 amino acids. Per the germline V gene, CDR1 is MDHEN and CDR2 is SYDVKM. The trim removed 6 bases at V and 4 bases at J, leaving 7 bases unmatched. CDR3 bases: TGTGCCAGCAGCCCCGGGACAGGGAGAGGAAACACCATATATTTT. Its translation: CASSPGTGRGNTIYF.

This rearrangement joins TRBV7-2 to TRBJ2-5; tentative D call: TRBD2 (6 bases). The CDR3 covers 14 residues. V lost 2 bases and J 3 bases, leaving 10 bases between the germline ends. CDR1 is SGHTA, CDR2 FQGNSA, per germline. CDR3 protein: CASSLFSGEETQYF. DNA for the CDR3: TGTGCCAGCAGCTTATTCTCGGGGGAAGAGACCCAGTACTTC.

The DNA of the CDR3 is TGTGCCTGGAGTTCACACCTCGACAGGTACGGACAAGAGACCCAGTACTTC. It is translated as CAWSSHLDRYGQETQYF. J is TRBJ2-5 and V is TRBV30, with D maybe TRBD1 (6 bases). V was shortened by 2 bases and J by 2 bases, with 21 bases between the two germline ends. The V gene's germline CDR1 is GTSNPN and CDR2 SVGIG (reference sequence). The CDR3 length is 17 residues.

A single count supports this clone. This chain connects TRBV2 to TRBJ1-6; the match to TRBD1 covers 11 bases. The length of the CDR3 is 17 residues. Unmatched junction bases numbered 4, after V lost 6 bases and J lost 0 bases. The germline CDR1 and CDR2 sequences are SNHLY and FYNNEI. CDR3 region: CASRDRGQSSYNSPLHF. As DNA, the CDR3 is TGTGCCAGCAGGGACAGGGGGCAGAGCTCCTATAATTCACCCCTCCACTTT.

The table lists this clone with a few counts. The chain recombines TRBV4-3 with TRBJ1-1; 9 nucleotides line up with TRBD1. J was trimmed by 5 bases and V by 2 bases; bases with no gene match: 6. The CDR3 has 15 amino acids. Germline lookup yields CDR1 LGHNA and CDR2 YSLEER. The DNA of the CDR3 is TGCGCCAGCAGCCAACAGGACAGGGGTGGTACTGAAGCTTTCTTT. Translating it yields CASSQQDRGGTEAFF.